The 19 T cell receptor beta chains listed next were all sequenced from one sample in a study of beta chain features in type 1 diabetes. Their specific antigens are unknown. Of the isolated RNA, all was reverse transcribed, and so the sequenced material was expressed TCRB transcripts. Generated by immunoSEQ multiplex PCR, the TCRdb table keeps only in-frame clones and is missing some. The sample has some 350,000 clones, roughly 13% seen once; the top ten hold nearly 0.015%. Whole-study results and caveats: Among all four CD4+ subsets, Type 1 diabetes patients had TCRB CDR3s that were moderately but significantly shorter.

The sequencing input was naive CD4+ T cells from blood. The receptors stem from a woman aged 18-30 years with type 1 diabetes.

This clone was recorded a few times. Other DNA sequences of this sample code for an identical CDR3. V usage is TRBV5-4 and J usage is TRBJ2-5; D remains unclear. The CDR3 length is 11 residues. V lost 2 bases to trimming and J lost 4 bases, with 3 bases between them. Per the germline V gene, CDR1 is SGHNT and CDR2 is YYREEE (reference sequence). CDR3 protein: CASSFRETQYF. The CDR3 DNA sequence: TGTGCCAGCAGCTTTCGAGAGACCCAGTACTTC.

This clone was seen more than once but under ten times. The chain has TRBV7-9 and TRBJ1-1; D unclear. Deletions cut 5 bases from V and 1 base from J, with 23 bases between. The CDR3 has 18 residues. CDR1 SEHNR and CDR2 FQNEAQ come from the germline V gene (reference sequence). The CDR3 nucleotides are TGTGCCAGCAGCCTACTGGAAGGAAAGTCCCGAGGGAACACTGAAGCTTTCTTT. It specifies CASSLLEGKSRGNTEAFF.

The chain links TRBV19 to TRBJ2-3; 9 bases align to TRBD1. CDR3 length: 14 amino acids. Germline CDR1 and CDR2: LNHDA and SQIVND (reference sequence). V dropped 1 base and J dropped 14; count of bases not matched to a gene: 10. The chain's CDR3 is CASSIATTGGLSYF. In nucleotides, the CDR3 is TGTGCCAGTAGTATAGCCACGACAGGGGGATTATCGTATTTT. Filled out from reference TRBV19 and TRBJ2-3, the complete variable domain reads DGGITQSPKYLFRKEGQNVTLSCEQNLNHDAMYWYRQDPGQGLRLIYYSQIVNDFQKGDIAEGYSVSREKKESFPLTVTSAQKNPTAFYLCASSIATTGGLSYFGPGTRLTVL.

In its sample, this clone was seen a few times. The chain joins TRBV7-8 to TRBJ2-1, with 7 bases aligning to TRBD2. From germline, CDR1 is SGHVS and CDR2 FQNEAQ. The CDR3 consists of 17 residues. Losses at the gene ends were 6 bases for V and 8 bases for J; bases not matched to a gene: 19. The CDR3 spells CASRPRGSPGGEDEQFF. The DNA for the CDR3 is TGTGCCAGCAGACCCCGGGGGAGCCCGGGAGGAGAGGATGAGCAGTTCTTC. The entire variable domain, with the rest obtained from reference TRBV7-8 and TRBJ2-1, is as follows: GAGVSQSPRYKVAKRGQDVALRCDPISGHVSLFWYQQALGQGPEFLTYFQNEAQLDKSGLPSDRFFAERPEGSVSTLKIQRTQQEDSAVYLCASRPRGSPGGEDEQFFGPGTRLTVL.

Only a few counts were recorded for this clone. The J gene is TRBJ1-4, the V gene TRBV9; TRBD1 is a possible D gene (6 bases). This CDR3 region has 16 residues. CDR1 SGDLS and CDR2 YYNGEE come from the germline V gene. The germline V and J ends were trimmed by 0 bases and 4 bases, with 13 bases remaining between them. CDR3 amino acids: CASSVGWGQLNEKLFF. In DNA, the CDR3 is TGTGCCAGCAGCGTAGGATGGGGGCAGCTTAATGAAAAACTGTTTTTT.

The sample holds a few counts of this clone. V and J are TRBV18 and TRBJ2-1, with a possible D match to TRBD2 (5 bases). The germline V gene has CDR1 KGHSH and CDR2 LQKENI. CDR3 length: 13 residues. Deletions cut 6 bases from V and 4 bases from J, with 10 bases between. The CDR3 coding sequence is TGTGCCAGCTCGTTGACTATTTACAATGAGCAGTTCTTC. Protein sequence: CASSLTIYNEQFF. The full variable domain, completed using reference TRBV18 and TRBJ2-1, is NAGVMQNPRHLVRRRGQEARLRCSPMKGHSHVYWYRQLPEEGLKFMVYLQKENIIDESGMPKERFSAEFPKEGPSILRIQQVVRGDSAAYFCASSLTIYNEQFFGPGTRLTVL.

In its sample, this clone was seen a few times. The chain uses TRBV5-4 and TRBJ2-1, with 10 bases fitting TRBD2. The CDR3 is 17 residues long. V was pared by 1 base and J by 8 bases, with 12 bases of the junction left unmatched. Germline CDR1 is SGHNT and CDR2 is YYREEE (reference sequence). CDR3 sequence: CASSLKSGRAGRDEQFF. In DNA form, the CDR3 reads TGTGCCAGCAGCTTGAAAAGCGGGAGGGCCGGAAGGGATGAGCAGTTCTTC.

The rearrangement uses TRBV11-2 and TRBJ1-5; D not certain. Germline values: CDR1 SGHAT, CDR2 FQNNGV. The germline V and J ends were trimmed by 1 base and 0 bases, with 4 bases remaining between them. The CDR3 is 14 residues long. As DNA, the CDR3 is TGTGCCAGCAGCTTAGTCAATAGCAATCAGCCCCAGCATTTT. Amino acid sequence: CASSLVNSNQPQHF.

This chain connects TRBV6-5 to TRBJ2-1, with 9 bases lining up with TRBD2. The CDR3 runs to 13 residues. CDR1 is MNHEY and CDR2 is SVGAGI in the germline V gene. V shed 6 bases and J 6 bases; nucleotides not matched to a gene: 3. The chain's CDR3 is CASRKGLANEQFF. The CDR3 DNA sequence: TGTGCCAGCAGAAAGGGACTAGCCAATGAGCAGTTCTTC.

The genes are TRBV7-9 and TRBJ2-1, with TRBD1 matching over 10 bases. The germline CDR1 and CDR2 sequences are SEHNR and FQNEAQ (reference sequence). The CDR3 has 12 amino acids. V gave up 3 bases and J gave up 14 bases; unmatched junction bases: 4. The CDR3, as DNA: TGTGCCAGCAGCTTGGGACAGGGGAAAGAGTTCTTC. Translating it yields CASSLGQGKEFF.

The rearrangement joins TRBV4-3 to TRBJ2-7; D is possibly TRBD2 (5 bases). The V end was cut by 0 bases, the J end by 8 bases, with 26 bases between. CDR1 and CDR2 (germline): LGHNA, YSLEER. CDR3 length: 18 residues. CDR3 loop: CASSQDGSGIHPLHKQYV. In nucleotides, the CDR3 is TGCGCCAGCAGCCAAGATGGATCGGGGATTCACCCACTTCACAAGCAGTACGTC.

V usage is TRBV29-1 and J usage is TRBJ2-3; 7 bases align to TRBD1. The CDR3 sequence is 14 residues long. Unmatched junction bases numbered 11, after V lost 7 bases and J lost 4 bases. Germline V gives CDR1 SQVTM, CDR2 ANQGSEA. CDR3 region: CSATGTVKSDTQYF. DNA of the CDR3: TGCAGCGCCACCGGGACAGTCAAGTCAGATACGCAGTATTTT.

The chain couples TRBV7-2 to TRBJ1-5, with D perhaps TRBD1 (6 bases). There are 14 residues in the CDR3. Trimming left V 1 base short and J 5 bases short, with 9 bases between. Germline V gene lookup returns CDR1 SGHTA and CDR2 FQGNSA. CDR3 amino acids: CASSLVAGDQPQHF. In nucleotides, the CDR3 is TGTGCCAGCAGCTTAGTAGCAGGGGATCAGCCCCAGCATTTT.

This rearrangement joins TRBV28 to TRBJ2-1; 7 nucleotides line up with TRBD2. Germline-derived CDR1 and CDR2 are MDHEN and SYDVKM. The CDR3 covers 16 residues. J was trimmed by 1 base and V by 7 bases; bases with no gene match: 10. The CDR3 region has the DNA TGTGCCAGCACCCAAGGCGGGAGTAAGTCCTACAATGAGCAGTTCTTC. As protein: CASTQGGSKSYNEQFF.

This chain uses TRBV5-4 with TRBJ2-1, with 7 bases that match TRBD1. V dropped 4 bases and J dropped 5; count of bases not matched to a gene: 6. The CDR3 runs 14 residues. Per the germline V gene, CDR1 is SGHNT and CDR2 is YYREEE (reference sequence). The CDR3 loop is CASSDRQGNNEQFF. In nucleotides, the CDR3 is TGTGCCAGCAGCGATCGACAGGGTAACAATGAGCAGTTCTTC. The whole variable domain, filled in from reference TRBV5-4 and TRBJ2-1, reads ETGVTQSPTHLIKTRGQQVTLRCSSQSGHNTVSWYQQALGQGPQFIFQYYREEENGRGNFPPRFSGLQFPNYSSELNVNALELDDSALYLCASSDRQGNNEQFFGPGTRLTVL.

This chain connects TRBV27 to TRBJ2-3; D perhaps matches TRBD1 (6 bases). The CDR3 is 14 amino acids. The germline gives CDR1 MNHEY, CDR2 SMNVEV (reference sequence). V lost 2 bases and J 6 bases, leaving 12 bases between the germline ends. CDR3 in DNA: TGTGCCAGCAGTTTAGTATCGGGACACGATACGCAGTATTTT. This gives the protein CASSLVSGHDTQYF.

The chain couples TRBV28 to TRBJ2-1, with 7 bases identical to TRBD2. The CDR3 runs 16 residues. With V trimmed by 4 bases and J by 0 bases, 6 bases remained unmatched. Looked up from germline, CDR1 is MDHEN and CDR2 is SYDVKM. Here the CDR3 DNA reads TGTGCCAGCAGTTCCTCCCGGACTAGCTCCTACAATGAGCAGTTCTTC. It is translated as CASSSSRTSSYNEQFF. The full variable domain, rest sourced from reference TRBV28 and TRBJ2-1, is DVKVTQSSRYLVKRTGEKVFLECVQDMDHENMFWYRQDPGLGLRLIYFSYDVKMKEKGDIPEGYSVSREKKERFSLILESASTNQTSMYLCASSSSRTSSYNEQFFGPGTRLTVL.

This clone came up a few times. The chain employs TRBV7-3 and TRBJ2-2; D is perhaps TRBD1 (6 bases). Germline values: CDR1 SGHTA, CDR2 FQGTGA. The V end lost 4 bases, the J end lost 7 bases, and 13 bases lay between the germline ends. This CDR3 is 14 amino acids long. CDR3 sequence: CASSSHPGVGELFF. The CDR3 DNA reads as TGTGCCAGCAGCTCACACCCAGGGGTCGGGGAGCTGTTTTTT.

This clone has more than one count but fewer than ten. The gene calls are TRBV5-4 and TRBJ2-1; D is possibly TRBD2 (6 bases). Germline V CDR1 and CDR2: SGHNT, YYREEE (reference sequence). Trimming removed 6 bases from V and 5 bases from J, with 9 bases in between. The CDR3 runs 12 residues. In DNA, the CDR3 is TGTGCCAGCACCCGGGGGAACAATGAGCAGTTCTTC. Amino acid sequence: CASTRGNNEQFF.